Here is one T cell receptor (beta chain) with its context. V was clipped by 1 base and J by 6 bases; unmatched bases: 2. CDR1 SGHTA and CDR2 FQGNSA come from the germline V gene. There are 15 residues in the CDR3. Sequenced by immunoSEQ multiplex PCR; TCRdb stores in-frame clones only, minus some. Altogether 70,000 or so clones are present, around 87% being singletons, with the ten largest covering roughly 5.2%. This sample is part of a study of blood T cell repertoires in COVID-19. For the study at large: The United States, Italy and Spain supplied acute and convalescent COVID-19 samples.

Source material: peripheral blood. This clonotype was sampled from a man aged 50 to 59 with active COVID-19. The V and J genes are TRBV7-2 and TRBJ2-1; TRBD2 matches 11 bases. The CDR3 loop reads CASSLVAGGFNEQFF. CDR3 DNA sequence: TGTGCCAGCAGCTTAGTAGCGGGAGGGTTCAATGAGCAGTTCTTC. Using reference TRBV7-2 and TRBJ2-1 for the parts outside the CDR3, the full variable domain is GAGVSQSPSNKVTEKGKDVELRCDPISGHTALYWYRQSLGQGLEFLIYFQGNSAPDKSGLPSDRFSAERTGGSVSTLTIQRTQQEDSAVYLCASSLVAGGFNEQFFGPGTRLTVL.